The entry below gives a single TCR beta chain sequence along with its context. Its antigen is currently unknown. Healthy Caucasians, and only they, were the donors. This entry belongs to a study of identical twins. The study's findings and limits: It was possible that invariant MAIT and iNKT cells partly confounded the zero-insertion analyses.

V shed 0 bases and J shed 2 bases, with 11 bases lying between them. Germline V gene sequence: CDR1 DFQATT, CDR2 SNEGSKA (reference sequence). CDR3 length: 14 residues. One entry per CDR3 protein, called by TCRdb with MiXCR from the 5' RACE reads. The data contain fewer than 500,000 distinct CDR3 sequences, 24% of them singletons. These data were also filed under a second study, of T cells expressing NK-cell markers.

Sequenced material: CD4+ T cells sorted from blood. The receptor's source is a woman between 18 and 29 years old in good health. The chain combines TRBV20-1 with TRBJ2-7; no reliable D call. The CDR3, as DNA: TGCAGTGCTAGAGATCATTCGCGGACCTACGAGCAGTACTTC. This codes for CSARDHSRTYEQYF.